Presented here are 29 T cell receptor beta chains from one specimen sequenced in a study of control samples from healthy donors and cancer patients. The repertoire was sequenced with immunoSEQ multiplex PCR; TCRdb's copy has only in-frame clones and lacks some. The sample yields approximately 30,000 clones, approximately 95% seen once. The sequenced sample was blood. The receptors derive from a man aged 55 to 70 in good health.

For this clone: This same CDR3 is encoded by further DNA sequences in the sample. The chain recombines TRBV7-3 with TRBJ2-1; 9 bases match TRBD2. Trimming at V came to 8 bases and at J to 6 bases, leaving 17 bases not matched to a gene. Germline V gene sequence: CDR1 SGHTA, CDR2 FQGTGA. This CDR3 spans 17 amino acids. CDR3 protein: CASEGIGTSSPRNEQFF. The DNA for the CDR3 is TGTGCCAGCGAAGGGATCGGGACTAGCTCGCCCCGCAATGAGCAGTTCTTC.

The J gene is TRBJ2-7, the V gene TRBV3-1 (or the pseudogene TRBV3-2); no definite D call. The CDR3 runs 9 residues. V lost 11 bases and J lost 2, with 4 bases in between. CDR1 is LGHDT and CDR2 is YNNKEL in the germline V gene (reference sequence). In DNA, the CDR3 is TGTGCCGCACCCTACGAGCAGTACTTC. It codes for CAAPYEQYF.

The chain couples TRBV18 to TRBJ1-5; maybe TRBD1 (6 bases). Germline values: CDR1 KGHSH, CDR2 LQKENI. V dropped 4 bases and J dropped 0 bases, with 16 bases sitting between them. The CDR3 consists of 17 residues. The CDR3 sequence: CASSLFDRSYSNQPQHF. The CDR3 bases are TGTGCCAGCTCACTTTTCGACAGGTCTTATAGCAATCAGCCCCAGCATTTT.

This chain connects TRBV9 to TRBJ2-5; 12 nucleotides agree with TRBD2. The J segment lost 5 bases and the V segment lost 4 bases, leaving 9 bases of the junction unmatched. The CDR3 consists of 16 residues. Germline CDR1 reads SGDLS; CDR2 reads YYNGEE. The CDR3 loop reads CASSSSSGGAGETQYF. CDR3 nucleotide sequence: TGTGCCAGCAGCTCCTCTAGCGGGGGGGCCGGGGAGACCCAGTACTTC.

A remark on this clone: The same CDR3 arises from other DNA sequences in this sample as well. This CDR3 reads CASSLRGPLGGGVSDTQYF. The CDR3 coding sequence is TGTGCCAGCAGCTTAAGGGGGCCTCTGGGCGGGGGTGTGTCAGATACGCAGTATTTT. J is TRBJ2-3 and V is TRBV7-3, with D possibly matching TRBD2 (7 bases). V was trimmed by 1 base and J by 4 bases, leaving 24 bases between them. The CDR3 has 19 amino acids. The germline gives CDR1 SGHTA, CDR2 FQGTGA.

The chain couples TRBV4-1 to TRBJ1-2; D unresolved. The germline V and J ends were trimmed by 4 bases and 5 bases, with 8 bases remaining between them. The germline V gene has CDR1 MGHRA and CDR2 YSYEKL. The CDR3 consists of 12 residues. The CDR3 loop is CASSRVGYGYTF. The CDR3 region has the DNA TGCGCCAGCAGCCGCGTAGGGTATGGCTACACCTTC.

J is TRBJ1-1 and V is TRBV18; D might be TRBD1 (6 bases). V was trimmed by 3 bases and J by 4 bases, leaving 15 bases between them. The V gene's germline CDR1 is KGHSH and CDR2 LQKENI. The CDR3 spans 15 residues. The CDR3, as DNA: TGTGCCAGCTCACCCCCGGCAGGGGATACCACTGAAGCTTTCTTT. Protein product: CASSPPAGDTTEAFF. Drawing the rest from reference TRBV18 and TRBJ1-1, the complete variable domain is NAGVMQNPRHLVRRRGQEARLRCSPMKGHSHVYWYRQLPEEGLKFMVYLQKENIIDESGMPKERFSAEFPKEGPSILRIQQVVRGDSAAYFCASSPPAGDTTEAFFGQGTRLTVV.

This chain links TRBV7-9 with TRBJ2-5, with 8 bases matching TRBD2. The CDR3 runs to 15 residues. The V gene end was trimmed by 3 bases and the J gene end by 5 bases; junction bases not matched to a gene: 8. Germline assignment: CDR1 SEHNR and CDR2 FQNEAQ (reference sequence). The CDR3 DNA sequence: TGTGCCAGCAGCTTGGCCGGGGGGGCGAGTGAGACCCAGTACTTC. Translation: CASSLAGGASETQYF.

The chain couples TRBV11-2 to TRBJ1-2; TRBD1 aligns across 7 bases. This CDR3 comprises 14 residues. The J segment lost 3 bases and the V segment lost 7 bases, leaving 8 bases of the junction unmatched. Looked up from germline, CDR1 is SGHAT and CDR2 is FQNNGV. The CDR3 loop is CASTDQGGYYGYTF. The CDR3 region has the DNA TGTGCCAGCACCGATCAGGGGGGCTACTATGGCTACACCTTC.

This chain connects TRBV29-1 to TRBJ1-2; TRBD1 aligns across 12 bases. Germline-derived CDR1 and CDR2 are SQVTM and ANQGSEA. V gave up 6 bases and J gave up 3 bases; unmatched junction bases: 11. The CDR3 is 16 residues long. CDR3 DNA: TGCAGCGTCATGCGGGACAGGGGGCGAAGTGACTATGGCTACACCTTC. Translating it yields CSVMRDRGRSDYGYTF.

The CDR3 nucleotides are TGTGCCAGTAGTACCCGGGACAGGGGCGCCGGGGCCAACGTCCTGACTTTC. Its protein product is CASSTRDRGAGANVLTF. The V and J genes are TRBV19 and TRBJ2-6; 10 bases are shared with TRBD1. The CDR3 covers 17 residues. Trimming removed 4 bases from V and 4 bases from J; junction bases left unmatched: 7. Germline CDR1 and CDR2: LNHDA and SQIVND (reference sequence).

V gene TRBV6-2 or TRBV6-3 combines with J gene TRBJ1-1; tentative D call: TRBD1 (5 bases). Germline-derived CDR1 and CDR2 are MNHEY and SVGEGT. The V and J ends lost 2 bases and 1 base respectively, with 8 bases between them. The CDR3 runs 14 residues. CDR3 sequence reads: CASSYGGTNTEAFF. The CDR3 coding sequence is TGTGCCAGCAGTTACGGGGGGACGAACACTGAAGCTTTCTTT.

The V and J genes are TRBV5-1 and TRBJ1-3, with a weak D call TRBD1 (6 bases). CDR3 size: 14 residues. Germline lookup yields CDR1 SGHRS and CDR2 YFSETQ. Trimming pared 4 bases from V and 6 bases from J, leaving 14 bases between. This CDR3 reads CASSPGQNENTIYF. CDR3 DNA sequence: TGCGCCAGCAGCCCTGGACAGAATGAAAACACCATATATTTT.

The gene calls are TRBV5-1 and TRBJ2-3; no reliable D call. Germline assignment: CDR1 SGHRS and CDR2 YFSETQ. The CDR3 consists of 15 residues. V shed 0 bases and J shed 2 bases, with 10 bases lying between them. CDR3 loop: CASSLEGGFTDTQYF. The CDR3 nucleotides read TGCGCCAGCAGCTTGGAAGGCGGATTCACAGATACGCAGTATTTT.

The chain has TRBV6-5 and TRBJ2-5, with 9 positions matching TRBD2. This CDR3 has 14 amino acids. J gave up 5 bases and V 2 bases, and 3 bases lay outside the gene matches. The germline V gene has CDR1 MNHEY and CDR2 SVGAGI. CDR3: CASSYGAGGETQYF. CDR3 DNA sequence: TGTGCCAGCAGTTACGGGGCGGGAGGGGAGACCCAGTACTTC.

The genes are TRBV7-9 and TRBJ1-6; D call uncertain. The V gene's germline CDR1 is SEHNR and CDR2 FQNEAQ (reference sequence). The V and J ends lost 2 bases and 6 bases respectively, with 11 bases between them. The CDR3 runs to 15 residues. CDR3 region: CASSLSGIGNSPLHF. Here the CDR3 DNA reads TGTGCCAGCAGCTTATCGGGGATTGGTAATTCACCCCTCCACTTT.

This clone was observed a single time. The chain recombines TRBV4-1 with TRBJ1-1, with D maybe TRBD1 (6 bases). With 1 base removed from V and 5 bases from J, the gap between germline ends came to 17 bases. CDR3 length: 16 amino acids. Looked up from germline, CDR1 is MGHRA and CDR2 is YSYEKL. The CDR3 DNA follows: TGCGCCAGCAGCCAAGCCTCACGGGGGCAGGGGACTGAAGCTTTCTTT. This sequence encodes CASSQASRGQGTEAFF.

The chain couples TRBV19 to TRBJ2-6; D ambiguous. Germline V lookup: CDR1 LNHDA, CDR2 SQIVND (reference sequence). Trimming shortened V by 5 bases and J by 10 bases, and 12 bases separated the two germline ends. This CDR3 has 13 residues. CDR3 nucleotide sequence: TGTGCCAGTAGTCCTACCCTCCCTAACGTCCTGACTTTC. Protein product: CASSPTLPNVLTF.

This clone was seen only once. The CDR3 is CASSFSGDTWPYNSPLHF. In DNA, the CDR3 is TGTGCCAGCAGTTTTAGTGGGGACACTTGGCCCTATAATTCACCCCTCCACTTT. The chain uses TRBV7-9 and TRBJ1-6; possibly TRBD1 for D (6 bases). The CDR3 has 18 residues. V dropped 6 bases and J dropped 2 bases, with 20 bases sitting between them. CDR1 and CDR2 from the germline V gene are SEHNR and FQNEAQ (reference sequence).

The chain has TRBV18 and TRBJ2-5; no definite D call. The CDR3 has 13 residues. In germline, CDR1 is KGHSH, CDR2 LQKENI. The V end lost 2 bases, the J end lost 2 bases, and 6 bases lay between the germline ends. The CDR3 loop reads CASSPALQETQYF. In DNA form, the CDR3 reads TGTGCCAGCTCACCAGCCCTGCAAGAGACCCAGTACTTC.

CDR3 in amino acids: CASSATGANYGYTF. The CDR3 nucleotides read TGTGCCAGCAGCGCTACAGGGGCAAACTATGGCTACACCTTC. This chain uses TRBV7-2 with TRBJ1-2; 7 nucleotides match TRBD1. The V segment lost 5 bases and the J segment 2 bases; nucleotides outside the gene matches: 5. This CDR3 contains 14 residues. Germline assignment: CDR1 SGHTA and CDR2 FQGNSA.

The chain recombines TRBV7-6 with TRBJ1-2, with 10 nucleotides matching TRBD1. The CDR3 is made up of 16 amino acids. Germline trimming cut 1 base from V and 5 bases from J; bases unmatched to any gene: 7. Germline V gene sequence: CDR1 SGHVS, CDR2 FNYEAQ. DNA of the CDR3: TGTGCCAGCAGCTTAGGACCGACAGGGGGCAAGTATGGCTACACCTTC. Translation gives CASSLGPTGGKYGYTF.

The rearrangement links TRBV9 to TRBJ2-3, with 9 bases identical to TRBD2. The CDR3 covers 14 residues. V gave up 3 bases and J gave up 1 base; unmatched junction bases: 0. Germline V lookup: CDR1 SGDLS, CDR2 YYNGEE. CDR3 nucleotide sequence: TGTGCCAGCAGCGCTAGCGGGGGCACAGATACGCAGTATTTT. Amino acid sequence: CASSASGGTDTQYF.

The genes are TRBV5-6 and TRBJ1-1; D possibly corresponds to TRBD1 (5 bases). Germline V gene lookup returns CDR1 SGHDT and CDR2 YYEEEE. The CDR3 contains 17 residues. Trimming took 1 base from V and 5 from J, leaving 21 bases between them. CDR3 sequence reads: CASSLMKGQGKSTEAFF. CDR3 nucleotide sequence: TGTGCCAGCAGCTTGATGAAGGGGCAGGGAAAGAGTACTGAAGCTTTCTTT.

The CDR3 here is CASSQGASAYNEQFF. In nucleotides, the CDR3 is TGTGCCAGCAGCCAAGGGGCTAGTGCCTACAATGAGCAGTTCTTC. This chain connects TRBV3-1 (or the pseudogene TRBV3-2) to TRBJ2-1, with D unclear. The CDR3 consists of 15 residues. Germline loops: CDR1 LGHDT, CDR2 YNNKEL (reference sequence). V lost 1 base and J 2 bases, leaving 9 bases between the germline ends.

The chain carries TRBV9 and TRBJ2-2; 7 nucleotides line up with TRBD1. This CDR3 is 17 amino acids long. Germline V gene sequence: CDR1 SGDLS, CDR2 YYNGEE. V trimming: 3 bases; J trimming: 4 bases; junction bases outside the gene matches: 12. CDR3 bases: TGTGCCAGCAGCGCTCCTCCTGACAGGGAAGGCACCGGGGAGCTGTTTTTT. It encodes CASSAPPDREGTGELFF.

J is TRBJ1-2 and V is TRBV5-1, with no clear D. Germline CDR1 SGHRS, CDR2 YFSETQ. V dropped 6 bases and J dropped 4 bases, with 10 bases sitting between them. The CDR3 loop spans 12 amino acids. The CDR3 region has the DNA TGCGCCAGCACATTGGAGGGCTATGGCTACACCTTC. This codes for CASTLEGYGYTF.

The rearrangement links TRBV9 to TRBJ1-3; TRBD1 matches at 8 bases. The junction had 7 bases not matched to a gene; V was cut back by 3 bases and J by 2 bases. Per germline, CDR1 SGDLS and CDR2 YYNGEE. The CDR3 is 16 amino acids. In nucleotides, the CDR3 is TGTGCCAGCAGCGCCGGACAGGGCAATACTGGAAACACCATATATTTT. This gives the protein CASSAGQGNTGNTIYF.

The J gene is TRBJ1-4, the V gene TRBV6-4; D remains ambiguous. Trimming took 6 bases from V and 8 from J, leaving 19 bases between them. Germline V gene lookup returns CDR1 MRHNA and CDR2 SNTAGT. This CDR3 is 15 amino acids long. The CDR3 spells CASRDGVLPGEKLFF. The CDR3 coding sequence is TGTGCCAGCAGAGACGGGGTCCTCCCGGGGGAAAAACTGTTTTTT.